This TCR beta chain was captured by sequencing in a study of early T cells in non-severe SARS-CoV-2 infection. Study information: Sequencing was performed on bulk RNA from unsorted whole blood, leaving chains unpaired.

The V end lost 5 bases, the J end lost 7 bases, and 8 bases lay between the germline ends. The CDR3 sequence is 11 residues long. Per germline, CDR1 LNHDA and CDR2 SQIVND (reference sequence). Individual cDNA molecules were tagged with unique molecular identifiers. Via MiXCR, TCRdb re-called the 5' RACE reads, giving one row per CDR3 protein. Among almost 45,000 distinct CDR3 sequences listed, 6.1% were seen once. The sample holds many counts of this clonotype. Antigen specificity is unknown. Study findings and constraints: Comparison of clonotypes with VDJdb favored anti-spike CD8 responses while missing private and CD4 specificities.

The sequenced sample was whole blood. The rearrangement uses TRBV19 and TRBJ1-2; D is unclear. The TCR was taken from an adult who was a healthcare worker with PCR-confirmed SARS-CoV-2 infection or an uninfected control (not recorded which). DNA for the CDR3: TGTGCCAGTAGTTCGAGGGTTGGCTACACCTTC. Translated: CASSSRVGYTF.